This TCR beta chain was sequenced during a study of T-cell reconstitution after alpha-beta-depleted transplantation in children. Preparing the TCRbeta library involved the use of unique molecular identifiers. TCRdb re-analysed the PCR reads in MiXCR, keeping a single row per CDR3 protein. Here the sample spans approximately 400,000 distinct CDR3 sequences, approximately 11% being singletons. V shed 4 bases and J shed 5 bases, with 14 bases lying between them. CDR1 is LNHNV and CDR2 is YYDKDF in the germline V gene (reference sequence). This CDR3 is 15 amino acids long. This clonotype was observed many times.

The V gene is TRBV15, the J gene TRBJ2-2, with unresolved D. The origin of this receptor is a human donor who donated a stem cell graft to a child with acute myeloid leukemia. This specimen was PBMCs from the stem cell graft donor, taken from the stem cell graft. In nucleotides, the CDR3 is TGTGCCACCAGCAAAGTCTTCGGATTGACCGGGGAGCTGTTTTTT. Translation gives CATSKVFGLTGELFF.